The clone carrying this T cell receptor (beta chain) came up a few times. What it binds is unknown. This CDR3 contains 14 residues. Trimming took off 0 bases at V and 4 bases at J, with 10 bases between the two ends. CDR1 is MGHRA, CDR2 YSYEKL, per germline. The source of the sample is a study of CD8 T cells in ankylosing spondylitis. Study findings and constraints: Ankylosing spondylitis blood seemed to carry a telltale TCR beta motif made of under 10 highly homologous variants. Clones linked to the disease showed a CD8+ phenotype. They occurred at relatively low frequencies in peripheral blood. The clones that were linked to disease were reported to be significantly enriched in matched synovial fluid samples from ankylosing spondylitis patients.

Construction of TCR beta libraries was performed using quantitative 5'-RACE with molecular barcodes. TCRdb analysed the 5' RACE reads with MiXCR anew, one entry per CDR3 protein. The sample consists of some 700,000 distinct CDR3 sequences, 15% to 20% of them appearing once. V is TRBV4-1 and J is TRBJ2-7; D may be TRBD2 (5 bases). This receptor was obtained from a male donor with ankylosing spondylitis. Material: blood, either unsorted or a sorted T cell fraction (not recorded which). The CDR3 nucleotides are TGCGCCAGCAGCCAAGAGCGAGGGTTATACGAGCAGTACTTC. This codes for CASSQERGLYEQYF.